Below, 29 T cell receptor beta chains from the same sample are listed, as sequenced in a study of blood T cell repertoires in COVID-19. Assay: immunoSEQ multiplex PCR; the TCRdb copy retains only in-frame clones and omits some. The table lists tens of thousands of clones, around 85% of them singletons. Sequencing was done on a sample of peripheral blood. The receptors were sampled from a woman of 80 years or more with active or convalescent COVID-19.

The V gene is TRBV18, the J gene TRBJ2-1; 16 bases agree with TRBD2. Germline V gene lookup returns CDR1 KGHSH and CDR2 LQKENI. CDR3 length: 15 residues. V shed 5 bases and J 9 bases; nucleotides not matched to a gene: 4. The CDR3 region is CASSGTSGGAREQFF. The CDR3 DNA sequence: TGTGCCAGCTCAGGGACTAGCGGGGGGGCCCGTGAGCAGTTCTTC.

The chain recombines TRBV19 with TRBJ2-5, with 7 bases aligning to TRBD1. The V gene end was trimmed by 3 bases and the J gene end by 4 bases; junction bases not matched to a gene: 8. Germline CDR1 LNHDA, CDR2 SQIVND (reference sequence). The CDR3 spans 15 residues. The DNA for the CDR3 is TGTGCCAGTAGTATCAGACAGGGAGACACAGAGACCCAGTACTTC. It specifies CASSIRQGDTETQYF.

This clone was seen just once. This CDR3 is CASSDGRRSGNTIYF. The CDR3 region has the DNA TGTGCCAGCAGTGATGGGAGGCGCTCTGGAAACACCATATATTTT. This chain uses TRBV25-1 with TRBJ1-3; D is undetermined. There are 15 residues in the CDR3. The germline V gene encodes CDR1 MGHDK and CDR2 SYGVNS. Between the trimmed V and J ends, which lost 3 bases and 0 bases, there was a span of 9 bases.

At least ten counts were recorded for this clone. The CDR3 spells CASSDLGGDHNEQFF. The CDR3 nucleotides read TGTGCCAGCAGTGACCTCGGGGGAGACCACAATGAGCAGTTCTTC. V and J are TRBV25-1 and TRBJ2-1; TRBD2 might be the D (6 bases). Germline CDR1 is MGHDK and CDR2 is SYGVNS. V lost 3 bases to trimming and J lost 5 bases, with 14 bases between them. The CDR3 totals 15 residues.

As DNA, the CDR3 is TGTGCCAGCAGCCCCCGAGGCATCTCTGGAAACACCATATATTTT. Translated: CASSPRGISGNTIYF. The J gene is TRBJ1-3, the V gene TRBV7-9, with unresolved D. The germline CDR1 and CDR2 sequences are SEHNR and FQNEAQ (reference sequence). The CDR3 length is 15 residues. Trimming left V 5 bases short and J 0 bases short, with 11 bases between.

This chain connects TRBV11-2 to TRBJ2-7; weak D call: TRBD2 (6 bases). Germline CDR1 SGHAT, CDR2 FQNNGV. The CDR3 is 15 residues long. The V and J ends lost 2 bases and 0 bases respectively, with 11 bases between them. CDR3 sequence: CASSLIFGSSYEQYF. The CDR3, as DNA: TGTGCCAGCAGCTTAATTTTCGGGAGCTCCTACGAGCAGTACTTC. The entire variable domain, with the rest obtained from reference TRBV11-2 and TRBJ2-7, is as follows: EAGVAQSPRYKIIEKRQSVAFWCNPISGHATLYWYQQILGQGPKLLIQFQNNGVVDDSQLPKDRFSAERLKGVDSTLKIQPAKLEDSAVYLCASSLIFGSSYEQYFGPGTRLTVT.

The V call is TRBV30, the J call TRBJ2-5; D may be TRBD2 (5 bases). The CDR3 runs to 12 residues. Trimming took off 4 bases at V and 0 bases at J, with 6 bases between the two ends. Germline loops: CDR1 GTSNPN, CDR2 SVGIG (reference sequence). DNA for the CDR3: TGTGCCTGGAACGGGGACCAAGAGACCCAGTACTTC. It encodes CAWNGDQETQYF.

The chain uses TRBV20-1 and TRBJ1-2; tentative D call: TRBD1 (5 bases). The CDR3 has 11 residues. CDR1 is DFQATT, CDR2 SNEGSKA, per germline (reference sequence). V was cut by 6 bases and J by 8 bases, with 13 bases left in between. CDR3 nucleotide sequence: TGCAGTGCATTCGGACAATTCGGCTACACCTTC. Encoded protein: CSAFGQFGYTF.

V gene TRBV19 combines with J gene TRBJ2-2; D perhaps matches TRBD2 (6 bases). The ends were cut back, 9 bases at V and 4 bases at J, with 18 bases in the middle. The CDR3 has 15 residues. Germline V CDR1 and CDR2: LNHDA, SQIVND (reference sequence). The CDR3 DNA reads as TGTGCCAGGAGGACGGGACTGCCCAGCACCGGGGAGCTGTTTTTT. This codes for CARRTGLPSTGELFF.

This clone was detected a few times. The chain combines TRBV9 with TRBJ1-1; 10 nucleotides match TRBD1. V lost 0 bases and J lost 11; bases outside the gene matches: 13. The CDR3 totals 16 residues. Looked up from germline, CDR1 is SGDLS and CDR2 is YYNGEE. The CDR3 is CASSVATGTGVQGAFF. In DNA, the CDR3 is TGTGCCAGCAGCGTAGCTACAGGGACAGGGGTGCAAGGGGCTTTCTTT.

This rearrangement joins TRBV3-1 (or the pseudogene TRBV3-2) to TRBJ1-2; TRBD1 is a possible D gene (5 bases). Germline V gene sequence: CDR1 LGHDT, CDR2 YNNKEL (reference sequence). This CDR3 comprises 15 residues. Trimming pared 1 base from V and 5 bases from J, leaving 14 bases between. CDR3 in amino acids: CASSQGTMGGYGYTF. The DNA of the CDR3 is TGTGCCAGCAGCCAAGGGACAATGGGAGGGTATGGCTACACCTTC.

This sequence joins TRBV5-4 and TRBJ2-3, with 7 positions matching TRBD1. The CDR3 length is 15 residues. Trimming took 1 base from V and 4 from J; bases not matched to a gene: 6. In germline, CDR1 is SGHNT, CDR2 YYREEE (reference sequence). This CDR3 is CASSLTGANADTQYF. CDR3 nucleotide sequence: TGTGCCAGCAGCTTGACAGGGGCGAACGCAGATACGCAGTATTTT.

This clone was seen only a few times. The chain couples TRBV6-1 to TRBJ1-4; D remains unclear. The CDR3 length is 13 residues. Germline assignment: CDR1 MNHNS and CDR2 SASEGT. The V end lost 1 base, the J end lost 8 bases, and 8 bases lay between the germline ends. The CDR3 DNA reads TGTGCCAGCAGTGAAGTTGGGAGGGAAAAACTGTTTTTT. This gives the protein CASSEVGREKLFF.

The J gene is TRBJ2-3, the V gene TRBV3-1 (or the pseudogene TRBV3-2); 8 nucleotides agree with TRBD2. V lost 0 bases and J lost 2; bases outside the gene matches: 4. CDR3 length equals 16 residues. CDR1 and CDR2 from the germline V gene are LGHDT and YNNKEL (reference sequence). The CDR3 region has the DNA TGTGCCAGCAGCCAAGACCTAGCGGGCAACACAGATACGCAGTATTTT. This translates into CASSQDLAGNTDTQYF.

The rearrangement joins TRBV7-8 to TRBJ2-7; D is possibly TRBD1 (6 bases). V lost 5 bases and J 2 bases, leaving 16 bases between the germline ends. Germline V gene sequence: CDR1 SGHVS, CDR2 FQNEAQ. The CDR3 has 15 amino acids. In DNA, the CDR3 is TGTGCCAGCAGCCAACCGGGACAAGCTACCTACGAGCAGTACTTC. This sequence encodes CASSQPGQATYEQYF.

This sequence joins TRBV27 and TRBJ1-6; the D is unclear. CDR3 length: 14 amino acids. Trimming removed 4 bases at V and 4 bases at J, with 8 bases between. Germline V CDR1 and CDR2: MNHEY, SMNVEV (reference sequence). The CDR3 nucleotides are TGTGCCAGCAGTTACCAGAAGTATAATTCACCCCTCCACTTT. The encoded protein is CASSYQKYNSPLHF.

About this clone: The junction does not match germline at one end; this may be a read error. The J gene is TRBJ1-4, the V gene TRBV6-1, with 8 bases that match TRBD1. The CDR3 consists of 16 residues. CDR1 MNHNS and CDR2 SASEGT come from the germline V gene. CDR3 sequence: CASREGTGATNEKLFF. The CDR3 region has the DNA TGTGCCAGCAGGGAAGGGACAGGCGCAACTAATGAAAAACTGTTTTTT.

The chain couples TRBV3-1 (or the pseudogene TRBV3-2) to TRBJ1-6, with 10 bases that match TRBD1. The CDR3 totals 14 residues. V gave up 4 bases and J gave up 11 bases; unmatched junction bases: 5. The V gene's germline CDR1 is LGHDT and CDR2 YNNKEL (reference sequence). The CDR3 nucleotides are TGTGCCAGCAGCCTCGGACAGGGGGTTCCACCCCTCCACTTT. Translating gives CASSLGQGVPPLHF.

CDR3 DNA: TGTGCCAGCAGCCTCCGGACAGGGAACACTGAAGCTTTCTTT. Encoded protein: CASSLRTGNTEAFF. The chain carries TRBV14 and TRBJ1-1, with 7 bases fitting TRBD1. CDR1 is SGHDN, CDR2 FVKESK, per germline. This CDR3 comprises 14 residues. V gave up 4 bases and J gave up 1 base; unmatched junction bases: 3.

This clone has only one observation. The genes are TRBV5-6 and TRBJ1-2, with TRBD1 matching over 7 bases. The CDR3 runs 14 residues. Germline CDR1 SGHDT, CDR2 YYEEEE. V lost 4 bases, J lost 5 bases, and 8 bases stayed unmatched. This chain's CDR3 is CASSVWDRAYGYTF. In DNA, the CDR3 is TGTGCCAGCAGCGTTTGGGACAGAGCGTATGGCTACACCTTC.

In its sample, this clone was seen once. The V and J genes are TRBV6-5 and TRBJ2-5, with TRBD2 identical over 8 bases. The CDR3 is 15 amino acids. CDR1 MNHEY and CDR2 SVGAGI come from the germline V gene. The junction had 11 bases not matched to a gene; V was cut back by 8 bases and J by 3 bases. The chain's CDR3 is CASRWISGGKETQYF. The CDR3 DNA is TGTGCCAGCCGCTGGATCTCGGGGGGGAAAGAGACCCAGTACTTC.

CDR3 sequence reads: CASKGEMNTEAFF. The CDR3 coding sequence is TGTGCCAGTAAGGGGGAAATGAACACTGAAGCTTTCTTT. V usage is TRBV19 and J usage is TRBJ1-1; a weak D match, TRBD1 (6 bases). V lost 7 bases and J 0 bases, leaving 9 bases between the germline ends. Germline values: CDR1 LNHDA, CDR2 SQIVND (reference sequence). This CDR3 has 13 amino acids.

The chain has TRBV14 and TRBJ1-1; 7 bases align to TRBD1. There are 16 residues in the CDR3. The germline CDR1 and CDR2 sequences are SGHDN and FVKESK. With V trimmed by 7 bases and J by 1 base, 12 bases remained unmatched. In DNA, the CDR3 is TGTGCCAGCACCCCAAAGGTAGGGGGCTCGAACACTGAAGCTTTCTTT. This gives the protein CASTPKVGGSNTEAFF.

The chain recombines TRBV24-1 with TRBJ2-1; D remains ambiguous. The CDR3 totals 16 residues. V dropped 3 bases and J dropped 0 bases, with 11 bases sitting between them. Germline values: CDR1 KGHDR, CDR2 SFDVKD. The CDR3 spells CATSDNTASSYNEQFF. CDR3 in DNA: TGTGCCACCAGTGATAATACGGCTAGCTCCTACAATGAGCAGTTCTTC.

In the case of this clone: Other DNA variants within this sample encode the same CDR3. V is TRBV6-5 and J is TRBJ2-5, with TRBD2 identical over 12 bases. Per the germline V gene, CDR1 is MNHEY and CDR2 is SVGAGI. After removal of 5 bases from V and 5 bases from J, the junction contained 3 bases not matched to a gene. CDR3 length: 14 amino acids. The CDR3 is CASSRLAGVETQYF. CDR3 bases: TGTGCCAGCAGTAGACTAGCGGGGGTCGAGACCCAGTACTTC.

The chain employs TRBV6-2 or TRBV6-3 and TRBJ1-1; D might be TRBD1 (6 bases). This CDR3 is 15 amino acids long. Germline assignment: CDR1 MNHEY and CDR2 SVGEGT. V was shortened by 5 bases and J by 6 bases, with 19 bases between the two germline ends. The CDR3 DNA is TGTGCCAGCAGTACCGGGACATACTACCGGGCTGAAGCTTTCTTT. Encoded protein: CASSTGTYYRAEAFF.

J is TRBJ2-1 and V is TRBV27; TRBD1 might be the D (7 bases). Trimming pared 5 bases from V and 8 bases from J, leaving 22 bases between. The CDR3 runs 16 residues. Germline V gene data show CDR1 as MNHEY and CDR2 as SMNVEV (reference sequence). CDR3: CASSTGGAGGSYEQFF. The CDR3 DNA reads TGTGCCAGCAGTACAGGAGGGGCAGGGGGGTCGTATGAGCAGTTCTTC.

This clone has only one observation. CDR3 DNA sequence: TGTGCCAGCAGCCTGTCCCGGGACAGGTACGGCTCCTACGAGCAGTACTTC. Translation gives CASSLSRDRYGSYEQYF. The gene calls are TRBV7-8 and TRBJ2-7; 8 bases are shared with TRBD1. V lost 5 bases to trimming and J lost 0 bases; unmatched junction nucleotides: 12. The CDR3 runs 17 residues. CDR1 SGHVS and CDR2 FQNEAQ come from the germline V gene.

The rearrangement joins TRBV6-5 to TRBJ2-5; 7 bases are a match to TRBD1. The germline V gene has CDR1 MNHEY and CDR2 SVGAGI. V lost 6 bases to trimming and J lost 5 bases; unmatched junction nucleotides: 12. The CDR3 is 15 amino acids. CDR3 region: CASRTGQVTWETQYF. DNA of the CDR3: TGTGCCAGCAGGACTGGACAGGTGACTTGGGAGACCCAGTACTTC.